This T cell receptor (beta chain) originates from a study of T cell responses to AZD1222 COVID-19 vaccine. This CDR3 comprises 18 residues. The V gene's germline CDR1 is SGHTA and CDR2 FQGTGA. With 5 bases removed from V and 1 base from J, the gap between germline ends came to 20 bases. Sequenced by immunoSEQ multiplex PCR; TCRdb stores in-frame clones only, minus some. The data hold around 100,000 clones, with 70% to 90% observed a single time. The rearrangement links TRBV7-3 to TRBJ2-2; TRBD2 is a possible D gene (6 bases). The sequences come from peripheral blood, collected on day 0 of AZD1222 vaccination. The receptor was derived from an adult in good health. This chain's CDR3 is CASSNILGSGWNTGELFF. The CDR3 nucleotides read TGTGCCAGCAGCAATATCCTGGGTAGCGGATGGAACACCGGGGAGCTGTTTTTT.